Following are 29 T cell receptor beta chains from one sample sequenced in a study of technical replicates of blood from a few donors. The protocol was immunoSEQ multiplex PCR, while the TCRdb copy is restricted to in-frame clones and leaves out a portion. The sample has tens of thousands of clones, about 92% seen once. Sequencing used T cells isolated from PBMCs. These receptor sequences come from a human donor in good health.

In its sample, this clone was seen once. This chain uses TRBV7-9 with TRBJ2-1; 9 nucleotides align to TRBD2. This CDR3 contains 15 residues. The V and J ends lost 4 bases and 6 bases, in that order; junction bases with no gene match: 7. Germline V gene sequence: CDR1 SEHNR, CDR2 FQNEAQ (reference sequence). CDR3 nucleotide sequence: TGTGCCAGCAGCTCGAGCGGGAGGAGGGGCAATGAGCAGTTCTTC. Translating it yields CASSSSGRRGNEQFF.

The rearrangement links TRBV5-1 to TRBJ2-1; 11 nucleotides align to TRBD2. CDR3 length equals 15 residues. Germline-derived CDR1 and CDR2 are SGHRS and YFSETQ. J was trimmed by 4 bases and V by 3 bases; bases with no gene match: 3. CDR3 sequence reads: CASSSTSGKYNEQFF. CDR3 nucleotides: TGCGCCAGCAGCTCGACTAGCGGGAAGTACAATGAGCAGTTCTTC.

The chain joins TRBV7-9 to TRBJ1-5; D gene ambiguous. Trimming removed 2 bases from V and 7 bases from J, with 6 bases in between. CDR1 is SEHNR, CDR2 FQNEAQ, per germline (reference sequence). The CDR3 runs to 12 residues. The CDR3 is CASSLWAQPQHF. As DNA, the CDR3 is TGTGCCAGCAGCTTATGGGCGCAGCCCCAGCATTTT.

The CDR3: CASSLVWPGTPDNEQFF. CDR3 coding DNA: TGTGCCAGCAGCTTAGTGTGGCCGGGAACCCCCGACAATGAGCAGTTCTTC. This chain links TRBV7-7 with TRBJ2-1; perhaps TRBD2 as D (5 bases). Germline assignment: CDR1 SSHAT and CDR2 FNYEAQ (reference sequence). V lost 1 base, J lost 5 bases, and 18 bases lay in between. CDR3 length: 17 amino acids.

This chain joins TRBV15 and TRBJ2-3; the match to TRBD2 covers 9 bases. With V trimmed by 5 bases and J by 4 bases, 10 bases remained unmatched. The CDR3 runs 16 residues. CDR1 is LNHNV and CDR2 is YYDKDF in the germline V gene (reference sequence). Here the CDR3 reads CATSHPAGGGPDTQYF. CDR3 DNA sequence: TGTGCCACCAGCCACCCGGCGGGGGGGGGCCCAGATACGCAGTATTTT.

CDR3 sequence: CAWSASLAGANYGYTF. The CDR3 DNA sequence: TGTGCCTGGAGTGCCTCTTTGGCAGGGGCCAACTATGGCTACACCTTC. The chain joins TRBV30 to TRBJ1-2, with a tentative D call TRBD1 (6 bases). The length of the CDR3 is 16 residues. V was pared by 1 base and J by 2 bases, with 17 bases between. CDR1 is GTSNPN and CDR2 is SVGIG in the germline V gene (reference sequence).

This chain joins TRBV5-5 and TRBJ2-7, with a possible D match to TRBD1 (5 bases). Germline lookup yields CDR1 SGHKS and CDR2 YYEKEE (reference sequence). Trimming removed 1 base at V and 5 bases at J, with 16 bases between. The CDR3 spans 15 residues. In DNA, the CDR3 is TGTGCCAGCAGCTTGTATCAGGGCTTAATGCACGAGCAGTACTTC. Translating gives CASSLYQGLMHEQYF.

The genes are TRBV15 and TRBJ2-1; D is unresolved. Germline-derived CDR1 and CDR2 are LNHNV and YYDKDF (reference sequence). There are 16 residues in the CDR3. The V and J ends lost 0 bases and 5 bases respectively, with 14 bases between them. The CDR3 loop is CATSRDTGTTNNEQFF. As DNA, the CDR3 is TGTGCCACCAGCAGAGATACTGGAACTACGAACAATGAGCAGTTCTTC.

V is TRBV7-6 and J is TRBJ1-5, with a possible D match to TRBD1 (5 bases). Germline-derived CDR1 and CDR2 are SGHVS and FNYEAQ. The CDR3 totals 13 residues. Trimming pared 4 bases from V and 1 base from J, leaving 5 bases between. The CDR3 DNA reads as TGTGCCAGCAGCTCAGGGAGCAATCAGCCCCAGCATTTT. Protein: CASSSGSNQPQHF.

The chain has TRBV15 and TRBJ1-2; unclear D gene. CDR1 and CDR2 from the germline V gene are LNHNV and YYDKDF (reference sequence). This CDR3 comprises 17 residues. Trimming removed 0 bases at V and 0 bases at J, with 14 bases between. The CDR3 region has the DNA TGTGCCACCAGCAGAGATTATCCCGAGCTCACTAACTATGGCTACACCTTC. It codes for CATSRDYPELTNYGYTF.

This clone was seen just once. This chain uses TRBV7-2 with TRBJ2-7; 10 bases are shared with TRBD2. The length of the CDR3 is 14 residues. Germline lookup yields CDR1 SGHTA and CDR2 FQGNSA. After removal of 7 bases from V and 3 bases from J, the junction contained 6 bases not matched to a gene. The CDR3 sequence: CASTPSSGSYEQYF. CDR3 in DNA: TGTGCCAGCACCCCGTCTAGCGGGAGCTACGAGCAGTACTTC.

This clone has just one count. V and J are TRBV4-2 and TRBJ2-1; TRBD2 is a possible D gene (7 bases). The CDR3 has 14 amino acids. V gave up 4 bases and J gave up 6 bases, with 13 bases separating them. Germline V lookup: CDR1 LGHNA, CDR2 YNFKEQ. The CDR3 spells CASSLGGAGNEQFF. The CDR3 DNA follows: TGTGCCAGCAGCCTTGGGGGGGCAGGCAATGAGCAGTTCTTC.

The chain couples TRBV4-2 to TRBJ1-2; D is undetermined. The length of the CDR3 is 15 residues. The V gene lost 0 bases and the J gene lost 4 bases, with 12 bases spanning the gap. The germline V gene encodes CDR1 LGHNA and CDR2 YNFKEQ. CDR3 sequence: CASSQEVTTGYGYTF. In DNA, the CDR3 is TGTGCCAGCAGCCAAGAAGTAACCACGGGCTATGGCTACACCTTC.

The chain's CDR3 is CASSEGTATYGYTF. The CDR3 bases are TGCGCCAGCAGTGAGGGGACAGCCACCTATGGCTACACCTTC. The chain links TRBV10-1 to TRBJ1-2, with TRBD1 matching 7 bases. In germline, CDR1 is WNHNN, CDR2 SYGVQD (reference sequence). Trimming removed 2 bases from V and 4 bases from J; junction bases left unmatched: 4. This CDR3 has 14 residues.

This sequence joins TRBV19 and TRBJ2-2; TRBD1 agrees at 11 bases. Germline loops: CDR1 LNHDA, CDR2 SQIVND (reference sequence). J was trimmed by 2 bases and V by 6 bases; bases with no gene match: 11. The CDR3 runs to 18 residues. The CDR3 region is CASSLIAGTGGNTGELFF. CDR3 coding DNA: TGTGCCAGTAGCCTTATAGCGGGGACAGGGGGAAACACCGGGGAGCTGTTTTTT.

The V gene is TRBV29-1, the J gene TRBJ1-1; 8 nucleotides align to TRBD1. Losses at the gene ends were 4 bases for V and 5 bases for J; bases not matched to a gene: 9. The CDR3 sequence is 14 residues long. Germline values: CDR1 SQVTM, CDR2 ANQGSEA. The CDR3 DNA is TGCAGCGTTGTCGCGACAGGGGAGGTAACTGAAGCTTTCTTT. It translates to CSVVATGEVTEAFF.

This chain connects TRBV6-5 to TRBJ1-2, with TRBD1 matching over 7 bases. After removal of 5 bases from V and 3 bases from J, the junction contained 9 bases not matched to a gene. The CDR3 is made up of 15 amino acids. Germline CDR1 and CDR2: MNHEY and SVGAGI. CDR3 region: CASSRSDRVYYGYTF. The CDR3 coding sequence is TGTGCCAGCAGTCGATCAGACAGGGTGTACTATGGCTACACCTTC.

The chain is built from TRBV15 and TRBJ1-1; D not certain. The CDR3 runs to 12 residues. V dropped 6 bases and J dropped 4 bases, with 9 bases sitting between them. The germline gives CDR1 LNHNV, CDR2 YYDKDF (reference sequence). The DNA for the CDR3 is TGTGCCACCAGGCAGGAATCCACTGAAGCTTTCTTT. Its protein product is CATRQESTEAFF.

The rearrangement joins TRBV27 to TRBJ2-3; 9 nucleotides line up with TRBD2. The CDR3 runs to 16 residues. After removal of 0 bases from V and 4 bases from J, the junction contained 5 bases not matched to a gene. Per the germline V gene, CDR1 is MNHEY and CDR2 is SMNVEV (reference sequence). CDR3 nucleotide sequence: TGTGCCAGCAGTTTATCGAGCGGGAGGATTGCAGATACGCAGTATTTT. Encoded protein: CASSLSSGRIADTQYF.

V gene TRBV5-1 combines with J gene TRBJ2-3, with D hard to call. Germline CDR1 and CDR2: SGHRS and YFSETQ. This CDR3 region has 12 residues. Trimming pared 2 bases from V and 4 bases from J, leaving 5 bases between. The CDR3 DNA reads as TGCGCCAGCAGCTTCGTGTCAGATACGCAGTATTTT. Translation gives CASSFVSDTQYF.

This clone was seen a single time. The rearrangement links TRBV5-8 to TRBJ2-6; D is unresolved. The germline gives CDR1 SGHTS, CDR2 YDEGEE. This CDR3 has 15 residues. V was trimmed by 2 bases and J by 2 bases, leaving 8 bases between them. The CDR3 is CASSLRSAGANVLTF. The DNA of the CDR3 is TGTGCCAGCAGCTTACGGAGTGCTGGGGCCAACGTCCTGACTTTC.

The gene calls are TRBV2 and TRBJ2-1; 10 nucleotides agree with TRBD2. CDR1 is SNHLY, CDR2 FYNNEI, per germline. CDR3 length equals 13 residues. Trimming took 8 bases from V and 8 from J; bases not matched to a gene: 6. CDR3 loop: CASLAGELYEQFF. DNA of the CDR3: TGTGCCAGCCTAGCGGGAGAATTATATGAGCAGTTCTTC.

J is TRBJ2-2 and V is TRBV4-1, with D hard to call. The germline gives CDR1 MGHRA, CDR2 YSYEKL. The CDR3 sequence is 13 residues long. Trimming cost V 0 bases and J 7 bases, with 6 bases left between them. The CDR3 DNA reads TGCGCCAGCAGCCAAGATCGCGTCGGGGAGCTGTTTTTT. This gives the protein CASSQDRVGELFF.

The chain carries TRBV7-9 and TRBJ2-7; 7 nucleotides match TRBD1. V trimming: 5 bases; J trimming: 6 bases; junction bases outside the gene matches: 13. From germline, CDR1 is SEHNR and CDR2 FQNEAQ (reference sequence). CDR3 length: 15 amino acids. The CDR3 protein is CASSLQSDRAPEQYF. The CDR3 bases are TGTGCCAGCAGCCTACAATCAGACAGGGCGCCCGAGCAGTACTTC.

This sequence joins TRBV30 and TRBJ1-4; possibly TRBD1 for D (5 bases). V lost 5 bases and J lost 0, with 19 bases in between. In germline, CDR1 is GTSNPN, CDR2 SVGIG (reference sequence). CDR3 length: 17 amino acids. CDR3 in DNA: TGTGCCTGGGGAGGGGCGACAGCCATATCAACTAATGAAAAACTGTTTTTT. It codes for CAWGGATAISTNEKLFF.

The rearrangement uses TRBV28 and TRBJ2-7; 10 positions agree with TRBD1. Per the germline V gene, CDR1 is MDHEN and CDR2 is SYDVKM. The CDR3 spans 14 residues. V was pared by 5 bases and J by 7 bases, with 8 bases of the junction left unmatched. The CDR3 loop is CASSGTGDIGEQYF. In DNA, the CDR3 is TGTGCCAGCAGTGGGACAGGGGATATTGGGGAGCAGTACTTC.

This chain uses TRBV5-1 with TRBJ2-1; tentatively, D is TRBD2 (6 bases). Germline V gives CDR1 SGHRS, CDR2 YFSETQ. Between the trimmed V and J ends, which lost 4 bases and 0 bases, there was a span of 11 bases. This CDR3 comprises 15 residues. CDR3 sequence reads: CASSLGLSSYNEQFF. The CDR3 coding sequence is TGCGCCAGCAGCCTGGGACTGAGCTCCTACAATGAGCAGTTCTTC.

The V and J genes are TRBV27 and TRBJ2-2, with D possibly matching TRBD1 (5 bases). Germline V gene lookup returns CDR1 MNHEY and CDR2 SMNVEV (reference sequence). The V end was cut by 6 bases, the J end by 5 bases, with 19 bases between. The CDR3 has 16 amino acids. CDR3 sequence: CASRPPVGHLTGELFF. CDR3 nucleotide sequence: TGTGCCAGCAGACCTCCTGTAGGACATCTTACCGGGGAGCTGTTTTTT.

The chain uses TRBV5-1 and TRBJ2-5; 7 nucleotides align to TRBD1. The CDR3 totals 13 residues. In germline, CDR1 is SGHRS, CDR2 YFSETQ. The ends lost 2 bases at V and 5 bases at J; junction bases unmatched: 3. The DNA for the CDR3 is TGCGCCAGCAGCTTCGCCAGGGGGGAGACCCAGTACTTC. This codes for CASSFARGETQYF.